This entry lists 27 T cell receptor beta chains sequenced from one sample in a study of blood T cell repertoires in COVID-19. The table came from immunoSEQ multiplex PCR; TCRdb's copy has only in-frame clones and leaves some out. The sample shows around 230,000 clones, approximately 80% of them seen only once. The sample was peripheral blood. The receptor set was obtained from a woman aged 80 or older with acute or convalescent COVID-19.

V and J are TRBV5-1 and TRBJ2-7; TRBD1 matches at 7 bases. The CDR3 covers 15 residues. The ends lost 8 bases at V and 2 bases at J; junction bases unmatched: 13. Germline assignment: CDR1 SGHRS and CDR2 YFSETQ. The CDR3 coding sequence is TGCGCCAGTAATTACGAGGGGGCTCGGCCCTACGAGCAGTACTTC. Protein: CASNYEGARPYEQYF.

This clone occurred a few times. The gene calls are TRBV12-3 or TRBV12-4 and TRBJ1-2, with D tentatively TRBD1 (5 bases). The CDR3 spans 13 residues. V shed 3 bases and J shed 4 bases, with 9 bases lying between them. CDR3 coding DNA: TGTGCCAGCAGTTTTACAGGCCTCTATGGCTACACCTTC. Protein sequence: CASSFTGLYGYTF.

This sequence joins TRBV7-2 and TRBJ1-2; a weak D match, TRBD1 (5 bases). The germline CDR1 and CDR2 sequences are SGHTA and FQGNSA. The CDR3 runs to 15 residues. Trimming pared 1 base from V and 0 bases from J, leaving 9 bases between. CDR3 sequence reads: CASSLGGGSNYGYTF. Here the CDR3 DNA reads TGTGCCAGCAGCTTAGGGGGCGGATCTAACTATGGCTACACCTTC.

The CDR3 sequence: CAIGTQRGGAYNEQFF. CDR3 coding DNA: TGTGCCATCGGCACACAGCGGGGGGGCGCCTACAATGAGCAGTTCTTC. This chain uses TRBV10-3 with TRBJ2-1, with 10 bases identical to TRBD2. There are 16 residues in the CDR3. Germline CDR1 ENHRY, CDR2 SYGVKD. Losses at the gene ends were 8 bases for V and 2 bases for J; bases not matched to a gene: 9.

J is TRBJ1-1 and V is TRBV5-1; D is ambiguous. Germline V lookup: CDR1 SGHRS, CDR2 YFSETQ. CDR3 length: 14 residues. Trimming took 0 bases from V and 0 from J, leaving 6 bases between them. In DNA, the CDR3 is TGCGCCAGCAGCTTGGACGGGTTGAACACTGAAGCTTTCTTT. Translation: CASSLDGLNTEAFF.

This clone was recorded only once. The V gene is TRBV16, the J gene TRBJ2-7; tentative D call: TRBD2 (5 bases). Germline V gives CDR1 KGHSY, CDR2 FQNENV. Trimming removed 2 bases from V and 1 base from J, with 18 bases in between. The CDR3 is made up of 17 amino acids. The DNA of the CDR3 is TGTGCCAGCAGCCAAGTCCCGGGGATGATCGGTTCCTACGAGCAGTACTTC. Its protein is CASSQVPGMIGSYEQYF.

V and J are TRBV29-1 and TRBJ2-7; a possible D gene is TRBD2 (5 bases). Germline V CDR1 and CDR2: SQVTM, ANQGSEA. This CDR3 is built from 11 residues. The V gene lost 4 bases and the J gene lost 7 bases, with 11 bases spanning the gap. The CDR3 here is CSVGGPGEQYF. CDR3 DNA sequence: TGCAGCGTTGGAGGGCCGGGGGAGCAGTACTTC.

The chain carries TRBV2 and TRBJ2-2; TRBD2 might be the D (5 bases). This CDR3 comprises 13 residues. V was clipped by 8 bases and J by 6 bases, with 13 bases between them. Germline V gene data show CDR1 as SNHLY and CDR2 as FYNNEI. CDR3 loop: CASRLLAPGELFF. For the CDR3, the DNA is TGTGCCAGCCGTCTTCTAGCCCCCGGGGAGCTGTTTTTT.

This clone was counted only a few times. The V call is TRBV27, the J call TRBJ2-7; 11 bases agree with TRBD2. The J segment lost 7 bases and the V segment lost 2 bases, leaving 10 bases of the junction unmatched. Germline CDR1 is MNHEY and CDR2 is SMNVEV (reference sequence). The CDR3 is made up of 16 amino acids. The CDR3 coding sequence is TGTGCCAGCAGTTTAAGAGGTAGCGGGGGGGCCTGGGAGCAGTACTTC. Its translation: CASSLRGSGGAWEQYF.

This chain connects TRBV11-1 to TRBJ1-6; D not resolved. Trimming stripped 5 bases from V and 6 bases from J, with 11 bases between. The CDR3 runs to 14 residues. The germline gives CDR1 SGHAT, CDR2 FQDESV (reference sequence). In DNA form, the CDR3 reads TGTGCCAGCAGCAAACAAGCGGGTAATTCACCCCTCCACTTT. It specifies CASSKQAGNSPLHF.

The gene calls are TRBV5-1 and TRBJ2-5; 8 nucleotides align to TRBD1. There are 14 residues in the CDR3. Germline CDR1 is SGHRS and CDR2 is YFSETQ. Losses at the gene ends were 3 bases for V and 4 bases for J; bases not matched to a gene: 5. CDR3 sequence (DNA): TGCGCCAGCAGCTCTCCTGACAGGGGAGAGACCCAGTACTTC. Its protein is CASSSPDRGETQYF.

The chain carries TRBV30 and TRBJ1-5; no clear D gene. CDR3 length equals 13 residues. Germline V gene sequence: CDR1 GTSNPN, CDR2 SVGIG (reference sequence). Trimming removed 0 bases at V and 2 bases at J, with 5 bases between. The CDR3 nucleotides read TGTGCCTGGAGTGTGAGCCGCAATCAGCCCCAGCATTTT. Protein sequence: CAWSVSRNQPQHF.

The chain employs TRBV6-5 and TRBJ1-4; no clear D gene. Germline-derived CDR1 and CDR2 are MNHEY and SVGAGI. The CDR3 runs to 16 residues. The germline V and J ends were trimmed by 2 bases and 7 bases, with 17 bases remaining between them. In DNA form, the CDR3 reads TGTGCCAGCAGTTACCGAGGTAGCCCCGGTCCTGAAAAACTGTTTTTT. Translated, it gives CASSYRGSPGPEKLFF.

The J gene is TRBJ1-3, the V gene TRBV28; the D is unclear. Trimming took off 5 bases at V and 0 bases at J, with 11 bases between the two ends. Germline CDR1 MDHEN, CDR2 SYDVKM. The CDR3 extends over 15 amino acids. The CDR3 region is CASSQQQISGNTIYF. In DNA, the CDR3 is TGTGCCAGCAGTCAACAGCAAATCTCTGGAAACACCATATATTTT.

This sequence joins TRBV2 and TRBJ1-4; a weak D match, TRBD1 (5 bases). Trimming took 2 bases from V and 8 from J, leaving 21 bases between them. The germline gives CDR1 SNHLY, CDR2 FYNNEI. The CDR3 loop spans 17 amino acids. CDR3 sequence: CASSENPGGGPREKLFF. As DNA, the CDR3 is TGTGCCAGCAGTGAAAATCCGGGGGGGGGACCCCGAGAAAAACTGTTTTTT.

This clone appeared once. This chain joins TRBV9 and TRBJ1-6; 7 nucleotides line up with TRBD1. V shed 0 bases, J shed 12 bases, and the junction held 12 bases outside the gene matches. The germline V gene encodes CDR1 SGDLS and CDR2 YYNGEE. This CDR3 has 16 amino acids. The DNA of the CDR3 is TGTGCCAGCAGCGTAGACGGGGCGGGCAGGACAGGACCCCTCCACTTT. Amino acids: CASSVDGAGRTGPLHF. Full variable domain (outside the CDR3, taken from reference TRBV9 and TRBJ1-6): DSGVTQTPKHLITATGQRVTLRCSPRSGDLSVYWYQQSLDQGLQFLIQYYNGEERAKGNILERFSAQQFPDLHSELNLSSLELGDSALYFCASSVDGAGRTGPLHFGNGTRLTVT.

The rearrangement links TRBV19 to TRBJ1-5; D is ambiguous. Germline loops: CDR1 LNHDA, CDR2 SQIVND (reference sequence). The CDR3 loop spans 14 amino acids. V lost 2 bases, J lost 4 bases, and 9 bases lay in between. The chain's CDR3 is CASSIIRGNQPQHF. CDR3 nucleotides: TGTGCCAGTAGTATAATTCGGGGTAATCAGCCCCAGCATTTT.

The CDR3 region has the DNA TGTGCCAGCTCACCACCTGCCGGGAATGGAAACACCATATATTTT. This codes for CASSPPAGNGNTIYF. V is TRBV18 and J is TRBJ1-3; D gene unclear. From germline, CDR1 is KGHSH and CDR2 LQKENI. V lost 0 bases to trimming and J lost 3 bases, with 9 bases between them. The CDR3 has 15 amino acids.

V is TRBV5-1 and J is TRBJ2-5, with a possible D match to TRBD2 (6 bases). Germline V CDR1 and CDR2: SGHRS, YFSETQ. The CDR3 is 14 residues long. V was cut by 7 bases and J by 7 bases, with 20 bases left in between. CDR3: CASSRGSELGTQYF. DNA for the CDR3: TGCGCCAGCTCCCGGGGGTCGGAGTTAGGGACCCAGTACTTC.

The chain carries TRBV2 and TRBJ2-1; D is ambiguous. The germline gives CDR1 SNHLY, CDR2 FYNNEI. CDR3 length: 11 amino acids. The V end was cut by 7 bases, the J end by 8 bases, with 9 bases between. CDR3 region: CASKLVDEQFF. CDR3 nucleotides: TGTGCCAGCAAGCTCGTCGATGAGCAGTTCTTC. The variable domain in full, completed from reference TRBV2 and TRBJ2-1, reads EPEVTQTPSHQVTQMGQEVILRCVPISNHLYFYWYRQILGQKVEFLVSFYNNEISEKSEIFDDQFSVERPDGSNFTLKIRSTKLEDSAMYFCASKLVDEQFFGPGTRLTVL.

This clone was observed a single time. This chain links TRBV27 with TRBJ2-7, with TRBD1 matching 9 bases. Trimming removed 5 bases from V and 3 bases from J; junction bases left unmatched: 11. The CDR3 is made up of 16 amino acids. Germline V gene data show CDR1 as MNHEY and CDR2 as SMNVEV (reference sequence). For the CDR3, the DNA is TGTGCCAGCAGTCCCATCGTCGGGACAGGGTACTACGAGCAGTACTTC. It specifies CASSPIVGTGYYEQYF.

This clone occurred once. DNA of the CDR3: TGCAGCGTCCAGGGGGCGACGGATCAGCCCCAGCATTTT. This translates into CSVQGATDQPQHF. The chain recombines TRBV29-1 with TRBJ1-5; TRBD1 matches at 8 bases. CDR3 length: 13 amino acids. V shed 6 bases and J 5 bases; nucleotides not matched to a gene: 6. Germline V gene lookup returns CDR1 SQVTM and CDR2 ANQGSEA.

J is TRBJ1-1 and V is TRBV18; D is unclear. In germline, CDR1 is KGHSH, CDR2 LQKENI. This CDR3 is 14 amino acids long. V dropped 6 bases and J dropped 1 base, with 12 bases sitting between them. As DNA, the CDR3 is TGTGCCAGCTCGCAGGAAAGGAAGAACACTGAAGCTTTCTTT. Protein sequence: CASSQERKNTEAFF.

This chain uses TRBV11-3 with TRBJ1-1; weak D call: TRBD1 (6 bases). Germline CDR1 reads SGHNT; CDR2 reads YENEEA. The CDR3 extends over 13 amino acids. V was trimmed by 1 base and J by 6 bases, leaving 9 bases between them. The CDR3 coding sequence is TGTGCCAGCAGCTTAGTGCAGGGGTCTGAAGCTTTCTTT. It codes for CASSLVQGSEAFF.

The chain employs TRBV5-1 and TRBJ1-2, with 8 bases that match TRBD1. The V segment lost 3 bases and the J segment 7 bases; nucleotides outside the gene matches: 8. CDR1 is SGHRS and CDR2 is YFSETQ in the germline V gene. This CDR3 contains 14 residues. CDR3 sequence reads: CASSSTGAVGGYTF. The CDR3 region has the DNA TGCGCCAGCAGCTCGACAGGGGCCGTAGGTGGCTACACCTTC.

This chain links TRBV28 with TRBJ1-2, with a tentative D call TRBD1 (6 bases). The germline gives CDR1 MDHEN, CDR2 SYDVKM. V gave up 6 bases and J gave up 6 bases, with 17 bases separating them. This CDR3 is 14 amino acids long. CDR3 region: CASSDRQVGDGYTF. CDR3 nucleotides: TGTGCCAGCAGCGATAGACAGGTGGGGGATGGCTACACCTTC.

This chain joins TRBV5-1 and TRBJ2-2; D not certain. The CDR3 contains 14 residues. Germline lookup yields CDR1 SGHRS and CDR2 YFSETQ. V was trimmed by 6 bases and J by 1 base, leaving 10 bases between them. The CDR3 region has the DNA TGCGCCAGCACCTCCGGAGTGAACACCGGGGAGCTGTTTTTT. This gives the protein CASTSGVNTGELFF.